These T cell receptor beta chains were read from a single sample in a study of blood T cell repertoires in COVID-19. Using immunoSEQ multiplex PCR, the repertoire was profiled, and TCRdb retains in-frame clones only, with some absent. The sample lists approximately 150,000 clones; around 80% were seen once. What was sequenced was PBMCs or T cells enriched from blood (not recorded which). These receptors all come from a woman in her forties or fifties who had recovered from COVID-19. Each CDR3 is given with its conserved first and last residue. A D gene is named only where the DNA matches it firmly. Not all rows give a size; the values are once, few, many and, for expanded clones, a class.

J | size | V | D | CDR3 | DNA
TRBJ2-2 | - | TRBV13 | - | CASSLDGNTGELFF | TGTGCCAGCAGCTTAGACGGGAACACCGGGGAGCTGTTTTTT
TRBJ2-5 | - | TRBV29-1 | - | CSVQRPGQETQYF | TGCAGCGTCCAGCGCCCGGGTCAAGAGACCCAGTACTTC
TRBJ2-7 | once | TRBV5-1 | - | CASSLANYEQYF | TGCGCCAGCAGCTTGGCTAACTACGAGCAGTACTTC
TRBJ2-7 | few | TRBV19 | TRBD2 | CASTPTGGIYEQYF | TGTGCCAGTACCCCAACGGGGGGAATCTACGAGCAGTACTTC
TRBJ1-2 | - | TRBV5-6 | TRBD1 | CASITGGNYGYTF | TGTGCCAGCATAACAGGGGGGAACTATGGCTACACCTTC
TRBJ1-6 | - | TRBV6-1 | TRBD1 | CASSDDRGSPLHF | TGTGCCAGCAGTGACGACAGGGGTTCACCCCTCCACTTT
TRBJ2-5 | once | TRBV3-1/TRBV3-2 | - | CASSQQGRQTQYF | TGTGCCAGCAGCCAACAGGGGCGGCAGACCCAGTACTTC
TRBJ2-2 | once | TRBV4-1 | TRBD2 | CASSQDRRGAYTGELFF | TGCGCCAGCAGCCAAGATCGGCGGGGGGCCTACACCGGGGAGCTGTTTTTT
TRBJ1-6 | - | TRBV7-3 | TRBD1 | CASSPTGVGSPLHF | TGTGCCAGCAGCCCCACAGGGGTAGGATCACCCCTCCACTTT
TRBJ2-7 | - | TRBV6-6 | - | CASSYAGTAEQYF | TGTGCCAGCAGTTATGCCGGGACTGCAGAGCAGTACTTC
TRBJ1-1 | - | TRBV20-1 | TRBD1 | CSAWDRPEAFF | TGCAGTGCCTGGGACAGGCCTGAAGCTTTCTTT
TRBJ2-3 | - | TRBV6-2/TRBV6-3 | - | CASSYRVGRDTQYF | TGTGCCAGCAGTTACAGAGTTGGGAGAGATACGCAGTATTTT